These T cell receptor beta chains were read from a single sample in a study of T cell changes during pregnancy in multiple sclerosis. Assay: immunoSEQ multiplex PCR; the TCRdb copy retains only in-frame clones and omits some. The sample carries some 70,000 clones, approximately 90% recorded once. Sequencing used peripheral blood, obtained in the second trimester of pregnancy. The receptor source for this set is a female donor in good health, enrolled as a control in a pregnancy study. CDR3s include the opening cysteine and the closing phenylalanine or tryptophan. D genes are given only for firm matches. Clone size, where shown, is once, few, many, or a class for clones that have expanded.

-	TRBJ2-3	14	TRBV6-1	-	TGTGCCAGCAGAAGGGACTACAGGGCAGATACGCAGTATTTT	CASRRDYRADTQYF
-	TRBJ2-3	13	TRBV19	-	TGTGCCAGTGGCCCACAGGGAACAGATACGCAGTATTTT	CASGPQGTDTQYF
TRBD2	TRBJ2-5	16	TRBV5-4	-	TGTGCCAGCAGCTTGAAGGGGCGGGGGGGCCTCGAGACCCAGTACTTC	CASSLKGRGGLETQYF
TRBD1	TRBJ2-7	16	TRBV27	-	TGTGCCACCCACCGCGGAGGGACAGGGGATTTCTACGAGCAGTACTTC	CATHRGGTGDFYEQYF
TRBD2	TRBJ2-1	16	TRBV28	once	TGTGCCAGCAGTTTATGGGACGGGGGGGGCTCCAATGAGCAGTTCTTC	CASSLWDGGGSNEQFF
TRBD1	TRBJ1-5	14	TRBV7-2	-	TGTGCCAGCAGCCCTGACAGGGCCAATCAGCCCCAGCATTTT	CASSPDRANQPQHF
-	TRBJ1-1	13	TRBV7-9	-	TGTGCCAGCAGGTCCCAGGAGAACACTGAAGCTTTCTTT	CASRSQENTEAFF
TRBD1	TRBJ1-2	14	TRBV7-9	-	TGTGCCAGCAGCTTAGCGCGGACAGGCCATGGCTACACCTTC	CASSLARTGHGYTF
-	TRBJ2-5	16	TRBV7-2	-	TGTGCCAGCAGCTTAGGGTGGAGGGGGCAGGGGGAGACCCAGTACTTC	CASSLGWRGQGETQYF
TRBD1	TRBJ1-2	15	TRBV30	-	TGTGCCTCGTATGGCAATCTTGGACAGGTCGATGGCTACACCTTC	CASYGNLGQVDGYTF
TRBD2	TRBJ2-7	14	TRBV7-2	-	TGTGCCAGCAGCCCCGGGACTAGCGGGGCGCGGCAGTACTTC	CASSPGTSGARQYF